This TCR beta chain came from a study of identifying expanded T cells in peripheral blood. Concerning this clone itself: Its cognate antigen is unknown.

The study's findings and limits: Technical replicates showed about 1.2 changed clones; approximately two weeks about 16.4; four weeks 19. Variance in clone template counts between roughly two-week samples significantly increased with total template count across all healthy donors.

V shed 0 bases and J shed 1 base, with 9 bases lying between them. The CDR3 consists of 15 residues. Germline V gene sequence: CDR1 MNHEY, CDR2 SMNVEV (reference sequence). Libraries were prepared by immunoSEQ multiplex PCR; TCRdb keeps only in-frame clonotypes and omits some of them. This repertoire shows 90,000 to 120,000 clones, roughly 89% found once; its top ten account for approximately 16%. Sequenced: blood. The clonotype was recovered from a person aged 18-69 years in good health. The rearrangement links TRBV27 to TRBJ1-2; TRBD1 might be the D (5 bases). This CDR3 reads CASSLSSGGNYGYTF. CDR3 DNA: TGTGCCAGCAGTTTATCGAGCGGGGGTAACTATGGCTACACCTTC.